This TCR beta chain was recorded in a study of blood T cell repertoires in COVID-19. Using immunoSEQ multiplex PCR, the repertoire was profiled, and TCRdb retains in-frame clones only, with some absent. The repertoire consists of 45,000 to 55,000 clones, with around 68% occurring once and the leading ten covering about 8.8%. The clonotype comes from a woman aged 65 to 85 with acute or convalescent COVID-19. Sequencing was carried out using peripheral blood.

CDR3 nucleotides: TGTGCCAGCAGCTTGGTGCGGCTAGCGGCGTACTCCTACAATGAGCAGTTCTTC. This sequence encodes CASSLVRLAAYSYNEQFF. The chain has TRBV5-5 and TRBJ2-1; 7 bases fit TRBD2. With 0 bases clipped from V and 0 bases from J, the junction kept 9 bases outside the gene matches. The CDR3 runs 18 residues. CDR1 SGHKS and CDR2 YYEKEE come from the germline V gene (reference sequence).